The 21 T cell receptor beta chains presented below share a single source sample, sequenced in a study of radiation and T cells in renal cell carcinoma. The protocol was immunoSEQ multiplex PCR, while the TCRdb copy is restricted to in-frame clones and leaves out a portion. The sample yields about 100,000 clones, roughly 82% seen once. Time point indicated: blood 4 weeks post-SBRT, at nephrectomy. The treatment here: 15 Gy SBRT to primary tumor, nephrectomy 4 weeks later. The starting material was blood, obtained from a patient whose treatment included radiotherapy and nephrectomy. These receptors were collected from a man aged 60 to 69 with renal cell carcinoma.

V usage is TRBV27 and J usage is TRBJ2-3; D remains unclear. This CDR3 spans 13 amino acids. The ends were cut back, 6 bases at V and 0 bases at J, with 7 bases in the middle. Germline-derived CDR1 and CDR2 are MNHEY and SMNVEV (reference sequence). Here the CDR3 reads CASRFSSTDTQYF. The CDR3 nucleotides read TGTGCCAGCAGATTCTCTAGCACAGATACGCAGTATTTT.

V gene TRBV25-1 combines with J gene TRBJ1-6; 9 positions match TRBD1. The V gene end was trimmed by 3 bases and the J gene end by 9 bases; junction bases not matched to a gene: 9. The CDR3 is 16 residues long. The germline V gene has CDR1 MGHDK and CDR2 SYGVNS. This CDR3 reads CASSDTWTGESSPLHF. The CDR3, as DNA: TGTGCCAGCAGTGATACATGGACAGGGGAAAGTTCACCCCTCCACTTT.

CDR3 region: CASSYGTGGNQPQHF. DNA for the CDR3: TGTGCCAGCAGCTACGGGACAGGGGGAAATCAGCCCCAGCATTTT. The chain has TRBV7-9 and TRBJ1-5, with 11 nucleotides matching TRBD1. This CDR3 contains 15 residues. Losses at the gene ends were 4 bases for V and 4 bases for J; bases not matched to a gene: 3. Germline V CDR1 and CDR2: SEHNR, FQNEAQ (reference sequence).

The table lists this clone with a few counts. V gene TRBV5-4 combines with J gene TRBJ1-1; D perhaps matches TRBD1 (6 bases). From germline, CDR1 is SGHNT and CDR2 YYREEE (reference sequence). Trimming left V 4 bases short and J 6 bases short, with 10 bases between. The CDR3 is 12 residues long. The CDR3 nucleotides read TGTGCCAGCAGCGGTACAGGGTCTGAAGCTTTCTTT. Amino acid sequence: CASSGTGSEAFF.

The DNA of the CDR3 is TGTGCCAGCAGCCCACCGGGACTACCTTACAATGAGCAGTTCTTC. This gives the protein CASSPPGLPYNEQFF. J is TRBJ2-1 and V is TRBV7-2; TRBD2 matches at 7 bases. The CDR3 totals 15 residues. Germline loops: CDR1 SGHTA, CDR2 FQGNSA. With 5 bases clipped from V and 4 bases from J, the junction kept 8 bases outside the gene matches.

This clone showed up just a few times. This sequence joins TRBV10-3 and TRBJ2-7; D is possibly TRBD1 (7 bases). Per the germline V gene, CDR1 is ENHRY and CDR2 is SYGVKD. This CDR3 region has 12 residues. V lost 8 bases to trimming and J lost 6 bases, with 14 bases between them. The CDR3 spells CAIQGGGIEQYF. The CDR3 nucleotides read TGTGCCATCCAGGGGGGCGGGATCGAGCAGTACTTC.

V gene TRBV19 combines with J gene TRBJ2-2; no clear D gene. Trimming took off 6 bases at V and 4 bases at J, with 12 bases between the two ends. CDR3 size: 14 residues. Per germline, CDR1 LNHDA and CDR2 SQIVND (reference sequence). The CDR3 bases are TGTGCCAGTAGAGGGCTAAAGTCCACCGGGGAGCTGTTTTTT. Its translation: CASRGLKSTGELFF.

The gene calls are TRBV19 and TRBJ2-4; 8 bases are shared with TRBD2. The CDR3 consists of 17 residues. Germline CDR1 reads LNHDA; CDR2 reads SQIVND (reference sequence). V lost 5 bases and J lost 0; bases outside the gene matches: 9. The CDR3 DNA reads TGTGCCAGTAGTGAGAGTTCCGGGAGGGAAGCCAAAAACATTCAGTACTTC. Protein sequence: CASSESSGREAKNIQYF.

The chain joins TRBV5-4 to TRBJ2-1; D possibly matches TRBD1 or TRBD2 (5 bases each). Germline V gene sequence: CDR1 SGHNT, CDR2 YYREEE (reference sequence). The V and J ends lost 6 bases and 8 bases respectively, with 15 bases between them. This CDR3 is 13 amino acids long. The CDR3, as DNA: TGTGCCAGCAACCCGGGACCGGCTTATGAGCAGTTCTTC. Translated: CASNPGPAYEQFF.

V usage is TRBV7-7 and J usage is TRBJ2-2; TRBD2 matches 10 bases. V was pared by 2 bases and J by 4 bases, with 10 bases of the junction left unmatched. The CDR3 is 18 residues long. The V gene's germline CDR1 is SSHAT and CDR2 FNYEAQ (reference sequence). The CDR3 spells CASSLTSLAGVTTGELFF. As DNA, the CDR3 is TGTGCCAGCAGCTTAACCTCCCTAGCGGGAGTTACCACCGGGGAGCTGTTTTTT.

The chain employs TRBV20-1 and TRBJ2-7; D might be TRBD2 (6 bases). CDR3 size: 11 residues. V lost 6 bases and J lost 9, with 15 bases in between. Germline loops: CDR1 DFQATT, CDR2 SNEGSKA (reference sequence). CDR3 DNA: TGCAGTGCCGGGCCGGGGGTCGGGCAGTACTTC. This codes for CSAGPGVGQYF.

The genes are TRBV5-4 and TRBJ2-3, with 10 positions matching TRBD2. The V segment lost 2 bases and the J segment 6 bases; nucleotides outside the gene matches: 6. The CDR3 contains 15 residues. In germline, CDR1 is SGHNT, CDR2 YYREEE (reference sequence). Here the CDR3 DNA reads TGTGCCAGCAGCTTAACTAGCGGGACGGTCGATACGCAGTATTTT. This translates into CASSLTSGTVDTQYF.

The gene calls are TRBV10-3 and TRBJ1-4; D is possibly TRBD1 (6 bases). Germline lookup yields CDR1 ENHRY and CDR2 SYGVKD. V lost 6 bases and J 5 bases, leaving 10 bases between the germline ends. CDR3 length: 13 amino acids. CDR3 loop: CAISDGQNEKLFF. CDR3 nucleotide sequence: TGTGCCATCAGCGACGGACAGAATGAAAAACTGTTTTTT.

This clone was detected many times. This sequence joins TRBV11-2 and TRBJ1-2; 10 bases fit TRBD1. Germline CDR1 SGHAT, CDR2 FQNNGV. The trim removed 2 bases at V and 3 bases at J, leaving 6 bases unmatched. The CDR3 loop spans 16 amino acids. CDR3: CASSLNPDRGDYGYTF. The CDR3 nucleotides read TGTGCCAGCAGCTTAAACCCGGACAGGGGGGACTATGGCTACACCTTC.

The CDR3 spells CASSKPLGGGNPLTDTQYF. As DNA, the CDR3 is TGTGCCAGCAGCAAACCTCTCGGAGGCGGAAACCCCCTCACAGATACGCAGTATTTT. This chain connects TRBV21-1 to TRBJ2-3; the D call TRBD2 from the table was never checked on the DNA. TRBV21-1 is a pseudogene segment. This CDR3 has 19 amino acids.

The chain carries TRBV9 and TRBJ2-3; 10 bases align to TRBD1. After removal of 2 bases from V and 1 base from J, the junction contained 4 bases not matched to a gene. Germline V gene lookup returns CDR1 SGDLS and CDR2 YYNGEE. The CDR3 sequence is 16 residues long. The CDR3 nucleotides are TGTGCCAGCAGCGTCGACAGGGGGCGAGGCACAGATACGCAGTATTTT. This codes for CASSVDRGRGTDTQYF.

This clone was found a few times. The V and J genes are TRBV7-2 and TRBJ2-3; D may be TRBD2 (6 bases). Germline CDR1 is SGHTA and CDR2 is FQGNSA. Trimming took 5 bases from V and 1 from J, leaving 13 bases between them. The CDR3 is 15 amino acids. The CDR3 nucleotides are TGTGCCAGCAGCCACAATAGCGGCGGCACAGATACGCAGTATTTT. Its translation is CASSHNSGGTDTQYF.

This clone was detected only a few times. The sample contains more than one DNA sequence encoding this CDR3. This CDR3 is CASSLAGEGGELFF. The CDR3 DNA is TGTGCCAGCAGCTTAGCGGGAGAAGGCGGGGAGCTGTTTTTT. The V and J genes are TRBV5-4 and TRBJ2-2, with 8 bases aligning to TRBD2. Germline CDR1 reads SGHNT; CDR2 reads YYREEE (reference sequence). This CDR3 spans 14 amino acids. The V and J ends lost 2 bases and 7 bases, in that order; junction bases with no gene match: 4.

This clone was seen only once. The chain employs TRBV6-5 and TRBJ2-2; TRBD2 might be the D (6 bases). The CDR3 has 15 residues. Trimming removed 6 bases at V and 6 bases at J, with 17 bases between. The germline V gene encodes CDR1 MNHEY and CDR2 SVGAGI. DNA for the CDR3: TGTGCCAGCAGGGGGGGACCCGAGGTGGCCGGGGAGCTGTTTTTT. Translation gives CASRGGPEVAGELFF.

The gene calls are TRBV28 and TRBJ2-7, with D tentatively TRBD1 or TRBD2 (6 bases each). The germline V gene has CDR1 MDHEN and CDR2 SYDVKM. There are 14 residues in the CDR3. V dropped 5 bases and J dropped 3 bases, with 14 bases sitting between them. The CDR3 coding sequence is TGTGCCAGCAGTAGGGGAGGACAGAGCTACGAGCAGTACTTC. This translates into CASSRGGQSYEQYF.

This CDR3 reads CASSLRGLAGGSNYEQYF. The CDR3 nucleotides are TGTGCCAGCAGTTTAAGGGGACTAGCGGGAGGATCCAACTACGAGCAGTACTTC. The rearrangement links TRBV27 to TRBJ2-7; the match to TRBD2 covers 15 bases. The CDR3 is 18 amino acids. Germline CDR1 reads MNHEY; CDR2 reads SMNVEV (reference sequence). The V segment lost 2 bases and the J segment 3 bases; nucleotides outside the gene matches: 8.